The present entry profiles one T cell receptor beta chain with its context. A read error is possible here, since a much larger clone lies one base away. Sample-barcoded 5' priming and a J-beta primer mix drove a second PCR of about 6 to 12 cycles. One entry per CDR3 protein results from TCRdb running MiXCR on the 5' RACE reads. This table has some 900,000 distinct CDR3 sequences, under 30% appearing once. This entry belongs to a study of blood T cells in healthy people across ages. Germline assignment: CDR1 SNHLY and CDR2 FYNNEI. V lost 1 base to trimming and J lost 6 bases, with 16 bases between them. This CDR3 region has 15 residues.

This sequence originates from a woman over 75 in good health. This chain joins TRBV2 and TRBJ2-7; D gene uncertain. The sequenced material came from blood. The CDR3 spells CASSEGRLGYSEQYF. DNA for the CDR3: TGTGCCAGCAGTGAAGGCAGGTTAGGATACTCCGAGCAGTACTTC.